This entry is about one TCR beta chain. The antigen remains unidentified. After removal of 3 bases from V and 4 bases from J, the junction contained 6 bases not matched to a gene. This CDR3 comprises 16 residues. Germline CDR1 reads KGHSH; CDR2 reads LQKENI. This sample was taken from a study of PD-1 blockade in classical Hodgkin lymphoma. Study outcomes and limitations: Relapsed/refractory patients reportedly had the lowest baseline TCR diversity, below newly diagnosed patients, who were below healthy donors. Anyone who began nivolumab under 1 year after ASCT was excluded.

Relapse after autologous stem cell transplantation occurred in every patient, and brentuximab vedotin exposure varied. Sequencing was performed with immunoSEQ multiplex PCR; in TCRdb, only in-frame clones are kept and a portion is missing. The sample shows 35,000 or so clones, over 60% of them seen only once. This sample comprised peripheral blood mononuclear cells (PBMCs), obtained before the second cycle of nivolumab. The TCR comes from a human donor with classical Hodgkin lymphoma. The V call is TRBV18, the J call TRBJ2-1, with TRBD1 matching 10 bases. CDR3 in amino acids: CASSPGGTGEYNEQFF. The CDR3, as DNA: TGTGCCAGCTCACCGGGTGGGACAGGGGAATACAATGAGCAGTTCTTC.